This T cell receptor beta chain was recorded in a study of T cell clones after liver transplantation. Study context: A pre-transplant mixed lymphocyte reaction with TCRbeta sequencing defined graft-donor-reactive clones followed in post-transplant blood.

Clones were sequenced by immunoSEQ multiplex PCR, and TCRdb holds only the in-frame ones, with some missing. Among some 70,000 clones, roughly nine tenths were seen once, and the ten largest hold roughly 2.7%. The germline V and J ends were trimmed by 0 bases and 5 bases, with 14 bases remaining between them. Germline CDR1 is SGHTA and CDR2 is FQGNSA. CDR3 length: 16 residues. This chain joins TRBV7-2 and TRBJ2-1, with D possibly matching TRBD2 (5 bases). Sequences were derived from CD4+ T cells from blood, sampled before liver transplant. The sequence came from a human donor who received a liver transplant. The chain's CDR3 is CASSLAPLAAHNEQFF. In nucleotides, the CDR3 is TGTGCCAGCAGCTTAGCTCCGCTAGCAGCCCACAATGAGCAGTTCTTC.